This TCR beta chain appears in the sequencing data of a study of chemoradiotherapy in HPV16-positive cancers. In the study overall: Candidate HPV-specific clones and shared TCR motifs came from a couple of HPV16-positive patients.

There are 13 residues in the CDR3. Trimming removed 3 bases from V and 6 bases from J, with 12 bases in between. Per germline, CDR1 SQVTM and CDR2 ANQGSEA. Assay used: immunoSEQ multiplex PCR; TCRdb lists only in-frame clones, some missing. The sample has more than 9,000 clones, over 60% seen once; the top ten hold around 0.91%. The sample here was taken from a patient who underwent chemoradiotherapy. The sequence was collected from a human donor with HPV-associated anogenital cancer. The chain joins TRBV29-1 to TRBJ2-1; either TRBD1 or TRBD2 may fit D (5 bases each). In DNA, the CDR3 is TGCAGCGTTGATCCCGGGACCTCCAATGAGCAGTTCTTC. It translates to CSVDPGTSNEQFF.